This T cell receptor (beta chain) was identified during a study of T-cell reconstitution after alpha-beta-depleted transplantation in children. V lost 2 bases and J lost 2, with 16 bases in between. Per germline, CDR1 MNHEY and CDR2 SMNVEV (reference sequence). There are 16 residues in the CDR3. Preparation of the TCRbeta library was carried out with unique molecular identifiers. TCRdb fed the PCR reads into MiXCR, producing one record per CDR3 protein. The table has some 340,000 distinct CDR3 sequences, 10% seen once. Here the sequenced sample was PBMCs from the stem cell graft donor, taken from the stem cell graft. V gene TRBV27 combines with J gene TRBJ2-7; TRBD1 or TRBD2 may be the D gene (6 bases each). This receptor was identified in a human donor who donated a stem cell graft to a child with acute lymphoblastic leukemia. The CDR3 sequence: CASSLKSLGGPYEQYF. DNA for the CDR3: TGTGCCAGCAGTTTAAAGTCGTTGGGGGGCCCCTACGAGCAGTACTTC.